The clone carrying this T cell receptor (beta chain) has only one observation. Its antigen is undetermined. Following autologous stem cell transplantation, relapse occurred in every patient, and exposure to brentuximab vedotin varied. The sample belongs to a study of PD-1 blockade in classical Hodgkin lymphoma. Germline trimming cut 6 bases from V and 0 bases from J; bases unmatched to any gene: 7. The CDR3 is 15 amino acids. CDR1 and CDR2 from the germline V gene are MNHNS and SASEGT. Measured with immunoSEQ multiplex PCR; TCRdb has only the in-frame clones, and not every one. The table has more than 40,000 clones, over 65% seen once; the top ten hold about 2.8%. Study-wide points: Patients who began taking nivolumab under 1 year after ASCT were left out.

Sequenced here: peripheral blood mononuclear cells (PBMCs), sampled before the second cycle of nivolumab. The J gene is TRBJ1-1, the V gene TRBV6-1; 7 bases align to TRBD1. The sequence derives from a human donor with classical Hodgkin lymphoma. The CDR3 is CASRGGQSMNTEAFF. The CDR3, as DNA: TGTGCCAGCAGGGGGGGACAGTCGATGAACACTGAAGCTTTCTTT.